This is a list of T cell receptor beta chains from one sample in a study of blood T cell repertoires in COVID-19. The data were produced by immunoSEQ multiplex PCR, yet TCRdb's version contains in-frame clones alone and is incomplete. The data hold just under 90,000 clones, with approximately 90% observed a single time. The specimen was peripheral blood. All receptors come from a man aged 55 to 70 with acute or convalescent COVID-19. CDR3s include the opening cysteine and the closing phenylalanine or tryptophan. Each record gives: D gene, clone size, V gene, J gene, CDR3 DNA, CDR3 protein. A D gene is named only where the DNA matches it firmly. Some rows mark clone size as missing; the rest say once, few, many or name a class of expanded clone.

>NA|few|TRBV7-2|TRBJ2-7
TGTGCCAGCAGCTTAGCTGGGGCCACCTACGAGCAGTACTTC
CASSLAGATYEQYF
>TRBD1|NA|TRBV19|TRBJ1-6
TGTGCCAGTAGTATAGGTCTCCCGGACAGGGGAAACTCACCCCTCCACTTT
CASSIGLPDRGNSPLHF
>NA|NA|TRBV30|TRBJ2-1
TGTGCCTGGAGTGTACCCAGTGACAATGAGCAGTTCTTC
CAWSVPSDNEQFF
>NA|few|TRBV5-1|TRBJ2-5
TGCGCCAGCAGCTTCTCCTTCGGGGAAGATGGCCAAGAGACCCAGTACTTC
CASSFSFGEDGQETQYF
>NA|NA|TRBV6-5|TRBJ1-1
TGTGCCAGCAGTCCTGGGGAGAGGTTAGCTTTCTTT
CASSPGERLAFF
>NA|NA|TRBV5-6|TRBJ2-5
TGTGCCAGCGATCTTGGGGCCGGAGAGACCCAGTACTTC
CASDLGAGETQYF
>TRBD1|NA|TRBV7-3|TRBJ1-2
TGTGCCAGCAGCCTAGACAGGGCCTATGGCTACACCTTC
CASSLDRAYGYTF
>TRBD1|NA|TRBV30|TRBJ2-7
TGTGCCTGGAGTAGGGACAGGGGCTACGAGCAGTACTTC
CAWSRDRGYEQYF
>NA|NA|TRBV2|TRBJ1-2
TGTGCCAGCATTAGGGAAGACAGCACCCCAGACTATGGCTACACCTTC
CASIREDSTPDYGYTF
>NA|NA|TRBV7-2|TRBJ2-7
TGTGCCAGCAGCTCGGTCACCTACGAGCAGTACTTC
CASSSVTYEQYF